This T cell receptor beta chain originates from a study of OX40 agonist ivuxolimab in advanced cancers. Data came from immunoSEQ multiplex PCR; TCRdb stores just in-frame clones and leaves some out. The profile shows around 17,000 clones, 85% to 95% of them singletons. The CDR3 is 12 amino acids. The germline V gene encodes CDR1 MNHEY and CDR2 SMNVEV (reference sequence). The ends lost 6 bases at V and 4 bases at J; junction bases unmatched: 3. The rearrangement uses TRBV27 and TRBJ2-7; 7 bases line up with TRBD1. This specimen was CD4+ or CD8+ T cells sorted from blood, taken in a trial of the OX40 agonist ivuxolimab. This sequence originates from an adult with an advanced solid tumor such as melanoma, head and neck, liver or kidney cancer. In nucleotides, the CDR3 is TGTGCCAGCAGAAGGGGGCTATACGAGCAGTACTTC. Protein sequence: CASRRGLYEQYF.